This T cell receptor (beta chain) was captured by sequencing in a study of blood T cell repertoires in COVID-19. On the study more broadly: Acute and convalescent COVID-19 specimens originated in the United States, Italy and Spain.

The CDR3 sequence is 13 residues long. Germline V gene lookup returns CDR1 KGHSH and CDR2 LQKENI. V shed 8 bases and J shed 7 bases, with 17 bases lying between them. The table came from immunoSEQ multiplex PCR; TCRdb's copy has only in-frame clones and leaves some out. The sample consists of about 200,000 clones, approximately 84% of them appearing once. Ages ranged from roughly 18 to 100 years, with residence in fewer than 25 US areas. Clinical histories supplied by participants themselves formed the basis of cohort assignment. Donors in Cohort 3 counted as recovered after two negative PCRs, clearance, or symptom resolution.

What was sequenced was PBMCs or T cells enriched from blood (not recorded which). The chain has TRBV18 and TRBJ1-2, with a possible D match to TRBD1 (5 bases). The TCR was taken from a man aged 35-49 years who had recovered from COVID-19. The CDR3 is CASGDGPGVGYTF. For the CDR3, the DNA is TGTGCCAGCGGGGACGGACCGGGGGTTGGCTACACCTTC.